This T cell receptor beta chain was sequenced in a study of CD8+ T cells in alopecia areata. Overall study findings and caveats: An increase in clonality over normal scalp was evident in lesional scalp, especially alopecia totalis/universalis.

PBMCs, the starting material, were the source of sorted CD4+ and CD8+ T cells. On this clone itself: The antigen remains undetermined.

As the sequencing template, cDNA was produced by extracting RNA and reverse transcribing it. Sequencing was performed with immunoSEQ multiplex PCR; in TCRdb, only in-frame clones are kept and a portion is missing. The table has 70,000 or so clones, about three fifths seen once. The material sequenced was CD8+ T cells sorted from blood, taken at week 0. The sequence was obtained from a human donor with alopecia areata.

The DNA of the CDR3 is TGTGCCAGCAGCGACCCGGGACTAACTTACTACGAGCAGTACTTC. This gives the protein CASSDPGLTYYEQYF. V is TRBV6-6 and J is TRBJ2-7; 7 bases line up with TRBD2. The germline V gene encodes CDR1 MNHNY and CDR2 SVGAGI (reference sequence). This CDR3 region has 15 residues. V was clipped by 6 bases and J by 3 bases; unmatched bases: 11.